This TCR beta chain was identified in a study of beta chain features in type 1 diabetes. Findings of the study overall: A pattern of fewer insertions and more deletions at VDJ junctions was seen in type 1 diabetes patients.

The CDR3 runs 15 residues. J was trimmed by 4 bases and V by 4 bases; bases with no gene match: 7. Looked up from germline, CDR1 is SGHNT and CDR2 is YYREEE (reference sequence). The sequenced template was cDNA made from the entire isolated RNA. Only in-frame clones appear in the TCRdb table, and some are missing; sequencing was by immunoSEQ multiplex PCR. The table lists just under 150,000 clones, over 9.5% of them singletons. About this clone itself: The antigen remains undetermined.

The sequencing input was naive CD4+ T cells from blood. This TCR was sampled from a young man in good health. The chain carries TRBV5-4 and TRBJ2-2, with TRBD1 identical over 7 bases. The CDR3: CASSPRGQSTGELFF. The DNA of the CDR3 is TGTGCCAGCAGCCCCAGGGGACAGAGCACCGGGGAGCTGTTTTTT. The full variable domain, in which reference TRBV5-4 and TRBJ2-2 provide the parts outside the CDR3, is ETGVTQSPTHLIKTRGQQVTLRCSSQSGHNTVSWYQQALGQGPQFIFQYYREEENGRGNFPPRFSGLQFPNYSSELNVNALELDDSALYLCASSPRGQSTGELFFGEGSRLTVL.